Listed below are T cell receptor beta chains from one sample, sequenced in a study of cytomegalovirus exposure and HLA in healthy donors. Here immunoSEQ multiplex PCR was the method, and the copy in TCRdb shows in-frame clones only, minus some. The sample carries 130,000 to 150,000 clones, around 80% recorded once. The specimen was PBMCs. Receptor source: a man younger than 40 in good health and CMV-seronegative. CDR3s include the opening cysteine and the closing phenylalanine or tryptophan. The D gene is left open where the match is weak. Expanded clones get a size class; other rows say once, few or many, or leave the size out.

TRBD2	TRBJ2-5	.	TRBV19	CATAAGGPDETQYF	TGTGCCACCGCCGCGGGAGGGCCGGACGAGACCCAGTACTTC
.	TRBJ1-4	.	TRBV6-1	CASSALSTGSHEKLFF	TGTGCCAGCAGTGCCCTTTCCACAGGGTCGCACGAAAAACTGTTTTTT
TRBD2	TRBJ2-3	.	TRBV10-1	CASSARPGLAGGDTQYF	TGCGCCAGCAGTGCAAGACCGGGACTAGCGGGAGGAGATACGCAGTATTTT
TRBD1	TRBJ1-5	.	TRBV7-9	CASSLTQGGSNQPQHF	TGTGCCAGCAGCTTAACCCAGGGGGGCAGCAATCAGCCCCAGCATTTT
TRBD2	TRBJ2-1	.	TRBV4-2	CASSLPGTSGSGGFTHEQFF	TGTGCCAGCAGCCTACCCGGGACTAGCGGGAGTGGGGGGTTTACCCATGAGCAGTTCTTC
TRBD1	TRBJ1-1	.	TRBV9	CASRDRGNTEAFF	TGTGCCAGCAGAGACAGGGGGAACACTGAAGCTTTCTTT
TRBD1	TRBJ1-4	.	TRBV5-6	CASSWTGLAEKLFF	TGTGCCAGCAGCTGGACAGGGCTTGCTGAAAAACTGTTTTTT
.	TRBJ2-3	.	TRBV5-1	CASSPVVGRRGTDTQYF	TGCGCCAGCAGCCCGGTGGTGGGGCGCAGGGGCACAGATACGCAGTATTTT
.	TRBJ2-7	.	TRBV11-2	CASNDPGYEQYF	TGTGCCAGCAACGACCCAGGGTACGAGCAGTACTTC
.	TRBJ1-1	few	TRBV29-1	CSVETASGTEAFF	TGCAGCGTTGAAACGGCCTCAGGCACTGAAGCTTTCTTT
.	TRBJ1-1	.	TRBV11-2	CASSLDRQGHTEAFF	TGTGCCAGCAGCTTAGATCGGCAGGGCCACACTGAAGCTTTCTTT
.	TRBJ2-1	.	TRBV30	CAWRVRQAHYNEQFF	TGTGCCTGGAGAGTTCGACAGGCCCACTACAATGAGCAGTTCTTC
TRBD1	TRBJ2-7	few	TRBV6-6	CASTEGQGVYEQYF	TGTGCCAGCACCGAGGGACAGGGGGTCTACGAGCAGTACTTC
TRBD1	TRBJ1-1	.	TRBV5-5	CASSLEARGLTEAFF	TGTGCCAGCAGCTTGGAGGCCAGGGGGCTCACTGAAGCTTTCTTT
.	TRBJ2-7	.	TRBV28	CASSSSGVYEQYF	TGTGCCAGCAGCTCATCGGGAGTCTACGAGCAGTACTTC
.	TRBJ2-7	few	TRBV19	CASSILAGFGEQYF	TGTGCCAGTAGTATTCTAGCTGGGTTTGGCGAGCAGTACTTC
.	TRBJ1-2	.	TRBV5-6	CASLSQGWWGGYTF	TGTGCCAGCCTCAGCCAGGGATGGTGGGGCGGCTACACCTTC
.	TRBJ2-6	.	TRBV5-1	CASSLADRDIGLSGANVLTF	TGCGCCAGCAGCTTGGCGGACCGGGACATAGGACTCTCTGGGGCCAACGTCCTGACTTTC
.	TRBJ2-7	.	TRBV18	CASSPVSRLSAFYEQYF	TGTGCCAGCTCACCGGTTTCCCGACTTTCGGCATTCTACGAGCAGTACTTC
TRBD1	TRBJ2-1	.	TRBV5-1	CASSKGQGSYNEQFF	TGCGCCAGCAGCAAAGGACAGGGATCGTACAATGAGCAGTTCTTC
TRBD2	TRBJ2-3	.	TRBV28	CASSPRTSGATDTQYF	TGTGCCAGCAGTCCCCGGACTAGCGGGGCCACAGATACGCAGTATTTT
TRBD1	TRBJ1-2	.	TRBV25-1	CATWTGAGYGYPF	TGTGCCACCTGGACAGGGGCTGGGTATGGCTACCCCTTC
.	TRBJ1-5	.	TRBV4-1	CASSQELGDSNQPQHF	TGCGCCAGCAGCCAAGAGCTAGGGGATAGCAATCAGCCCCAGCATTTT
.	TRBJ2-2	.	TRBV7-2	CASSLWVAGDTGELFF	TGTGCCAGCAGCTTGTGGGTTGCAGGGGACACCGGGGAGCTGTTTTTT
TRBD2	TRBJ2-1	few	TRBV5-1	CASSFGLAGEYEQFF	TGCGCCAGCAGCTTTGGACTAGCGGGAGAATATGAGCAGTTCTTC
TRBD1	TRBJ2-7	.	TRBV28	CASSKQGARLEQYF	TGTGCCAGCAGCAAACAGGGGGCAAGACTCGAGCAGTACTTC
.	TRBJ1-2	.	TRBV18	CASSPRGTPFQNYGYTF	TGTGCCAGCTCACCACGAGGGACACCATTCCAAAACTATGGCTACACCTTC
TRBD2	TRBJ2-7	.	TRBV14	CAGSQFSGRSGEQYF	TGTGCCGGCAGCCAATTTAGCGGGAGATCTGGCGAGCAGTACTTC
.	TRBJ2-5	.	TRBV5-5	CASRSTGGAETQYF	TGTGCCAGCAGGTCTACAGGAGGGGCCGAAACCCAGTACTTC
.	TRBJ2-5	.	TRBV4-1	CASSQAPYSETQYF	TGCGCCAGCAGCCAAGCCCCTTACAGTGAGACCCAGTACTTC
TRBD1	TRBJ1-1	.	TRBV19	CASRTGASMNTEAFF	TGTGCCAGTAGGACAGGGGCCTCGATGAACACTGAAGCTTTCTTT
.	TRBJ2-5	.	TRBV10-3	CAISQLSQETQYF	TGTGCCATCAGCCAACTGAGCCAAGAGACCCAGTACTTC
.	TRBJ2-7	.	TRBV4-1	CASSQVLGDYEQYF	TGCGCCAGCAGCCAAGTCTTAGGGGACTACGAGCAGTACTTC
.	TRBJ1-1	.	TRBV18	CASLPPQRNTEAFF	TGTGCCAGCCTCCCCCCACAGAGGAACACTGAAGCTTTCTTT
TRBD1	TRBJ2-5	.	TRBV29-1	CSYLDRVLGETQYF	TGCAGCTACCTGGACAGGGTGTTAGGAGAGACCCAGTACTTC
TRBD1	TRBJ1-4	.	TRBV4-1	CASSQGVSRGNEKLFF	TGCGCCAGCAGCCAAGGGGTATCCAGGGGGAATGAAAAACTGTTTTTT
TRBD2	TRBJ2-7	.	TRBV27	CASSSAGGLHEQYF	TGTGCCAGCAGTTCCGCGGGGGGCCTCCACGAGCAGTACTTC
.	TRBJ2-5	once	TRBV9	CASSPMTRGQETQYF	TGTGCCAGCAGCCCCATGACTAGGGGACAAGAGACCCAGTACTTC
.	TRBJ1-1	.	TRBV25-1	CASSDRLNTEAFF	TGTGCCAGCAGTGACCGGTTGAACACTGAAGCTTTCTTT
.	TRBJ1-1	.	TRBV7-6	CASSLGQDSTEAFF	TGTGCCAGCAGCTTAGGGCAAGATTCCACTGAAGCTTTCTTT
TRBD2	TRBJ2-1	.	TRBV29-1	CSVEELAGVLYNEQFF	TGCAGCGTTGAAGAACTAGCGGGAGTCCTCTACAATGAGCAGTTCTTC
.	TRBJ1-1	.	TRBV6-4	CVSSDVTQNTEAFF	TGTGTCAGCAGTGATGTGACACAGAACACTGAAGCTTTCTTT
.	TRBJ2-1	.	TRBV6-1	CASSEGTSYGYYNEQFF	TGTGCCAGCAGTGAGGGGACATCCTACGGTTACTACAATGAGCAGTTCTTC
.	TRBJ1-4	.	TRBV9	CASSVGSSANEKLFF	TGTGCCAGCAGCGTAGGTTCTAGCGCTAATGAAAAACTGTTTTTT
.	TRBJ1-1	once	TRBV7-9	CASSLEQGHNTEAFF	TGTGCCAGCAGCTTAGAACAGGGACATAACACTGAAGCTTTCTTT
.	TRBJ1-5	.	TRBV5-1	CASSPGPIATGHQPQHF	TGCGCCAGCAGCCCCGGACCGATCGCAACAGGTCATCAGCCCCAGCATTTT
.	TRBJ2-7	.	TRBV6-6	CASSYGYRDIQAEQYF	TGTGCCAGCAGTTACGGATATAGGGACATTCAGGCCGAGCAGTACTTC
.	TRBJ1-3	.	TRBV7-2	CASSPSPGHGNTIYF	TGTGCCAGCAGCCCTAGCCCGGGACACGGAAACACCATATATTTT
.	TRBJ2-7	.	TRBV6-5	CASSYGQGAYEQYF	TGTGCCAGCAGTTACGGGCAGGGTGCCTACGAGCAGTACTTC